The clone carrying this T cell receptor beta chain was found a few times. Its cognate antigen is unknown. The germline gives CDR1 LNHDA, CDR2 SQIVND (reference sequence). CDR3 length equals 16 residues. V was clipped by 5 bases and J by 4 bases, with 18 bases between them. The data belong to a study of T cells after yellow fever vaccination. The study's findings and limits: Clonotypes shared by both compartments, CD4 and CD8, made up a small share. Highly abundant clonotypes carried over from the bulk population could end up in FACS-sorted repertoires as contaminants. Most primary-vaccination clones recurred post-booster (nearly 98% CD4, around 88% CD8).

Template-switching 5'RACE yielded the TCR cDNA; a universal primer site and UMIs were added in the process. TCRdb reanalysed the 5' RACE reads using MiXCR and keeps one entry per CDR3 protein. The sample carries 100,000 to 150,000 distinct CDR3 sequences, nearly 15% recorded once. This chain joins TRBV19 and TRBJ1-5; D uncertain. This receptor was taken from a man aged 18-30 years who received the YFV17D yellow fever vaccine. The input for sequencing was CD8+ T cells sorted from PBMCs, taken 5 days after the yellow fever booster vaccination. CDR3 residues: CASSPSLWSPNQPQHF. The CDR3 bases are TGTGCCAGTAGTCCGTCTCTTTGGAGCCCGAATCAGCCCCAGCATTTT.